These 22 T cell receptor beta chains were all obtained from the same sample, sequenced in a study of blood T cell repertoires in COVID-19 (TCRdb year 2020). Libraries came from the immunoSEQ multiplex PCR assay. TCRdb provides this immuneACCESS table in a form limited to in-frame rearrangements. Some clones are lacking; in checked studies, under half of them reflect an unresolved V gene, and why the rest are absent is not known. The sample has approximately 250,000 clones on record, 75% to 95% of them singletons. The biggest ten clones account for around 2.8% of the sample. Sequencing was performed on PBMCs or T cells enriched from blood (not recorded which). The receptors were gathered from a man between 40 and 49 years old who had been exposed to COVID-19.

V gene TRBV12-3 or TRBV12-4 combines with J gene TRBJ2-2; D remains ambiguous. The CDR3 runs to 12 residues. The V end was cut by 5 bases, the J end by 6 bases, with 7 bases between. CDR3 sequence reads: CASSVRAGELFF. The CDR3 DNA follows: TGTGCCAGCAGTGTTAGAGCCGGGGAGCTGTTTTTT.

The V call is TRBV28, the J call TRBJ1-2; a possible D gene is TRBD1 (6 bases). V was shortened by 7 bases and J by 2 bases, with 17 bases between the two germline ends. Germline lookup yields CDR1 MDHEN and CDR2 SYDVKM. The CDR3 has 15 residues. CDR3 DNA sequence: TGTGCCAGCATCGCCGGGCAGGGGCGAAACTATGGCTACACCTTC. Protein sequence: CASIAGQGRNYGYTF.

The CDR3 sequence: CASSLSGAHYGYTF. CDR3 DNA: TGTGCCAGCAGTTTAAGTGGGGCCCATTATGGCTACACCTTC. The genes are TRBV28 and TRBJ1-2; a possible D gene is TRBD1 (5 bases). Trimming took 2 bases from V and 5 from J, leaving 12 bases between them. The CDR3 has 14 residues. The germline gives CDR1 MDHEN, CDR2 SYDVKM.

V usage is TRBV28 and J usage is TRBJ2-7; weak D call: TRBD1 (6 bases). The CDR3 has 11 amino acids. The germline V gene has CDR1 MDHEN and CDR2 SYDVKM. V lost 4 bases, J lost 13 bases, and 14 bases lay in between. The CDR3 reads CASSSTGPPYF. CDR3 DNA: TGTGCCAGCAGTTCGACAGGCCCTCCCTACTTC.

This chain connects TRBV6-5 to TRBJ2-3, with 9 bases lining up with TRBD1. The CDR3 length is 15 residues. Trimming removed 0 bases from V and 4 bases from J; junction bases left unmatched: 2. The germline gives CDR1 MNHEY, CDR2 SVGAGI. Written as DNA, the CDR3 is TGTGCCAGCAGTTACTCTAGGACAGGGGCAGATACGCAGTATTTT. Translation: CASSYSRTGADTQYF.

The rearrangement joins TRBV5-4 to TRBJ2-2; 16 positions agree with TRBD2. The CDR3 sequence is 18 residues long. In germline, CDR1 is SGHNT, CDR2 YYREEE (reference sequence). Germline trimming cut 4 bases from V and 4 bases from J; bases unmatched to any gene: 7. This CDR3 reads CASSPGLAGGPSTGELFF. The CDR3 coding sequence is TGTGCCAGCAGCCCGGGACTAGCGGGAGGGCCATCCACCGGGGAGCTGTTTTTT.

The chain is built from TRBV28 and TRBJ2-7; the D gene is possibly TRBD2 (6 bases). The CDR3 has 14 amino acids. V dropped 3 bases and J dropped 3 bases, with 12 bases sitting between them. Germline V gene lookup returns CDR1 MDHEN and CDR2 SYDVKM. The CDR3 reads CASSFGTLLYEQYF. The CDR3 coding sequence is TGTGCCAGCAGTTTCGGGACTCTTCTCTACGAGCAGTACTTC.

The genes are TRBV10-3 and TRBJ2-1; a weak D match, TRBD1 (5 bases). The CDR3 is made up of 14 amino acids. Trimming left V 0 bases short and J 3 bases short, with 6 bases between. The V gene's germline CDR1 is ENHRY and CDR2 SYGVKD. The CDR3 loop is CAISESGDYNEQFF. CDR3 coding DNA: TGTGCCATCAGTGAGTCAGGGGACTACAATGAGCAGTTCTTC.

The V gene is TRBV18, the J gene TRBJ2-3; 8 positions match TRBD1. Germline CDR1 and CDR2: KGHSH and LQKENI. The CDR3 extends over 14 amino acids. V lost 6 bases to trimming and J lost 0 bases; unmatched junction nucleotides: 2. The CDR3 sequence is CASSRTGSTDTQYF. DNA for the CDR3: TGTGCCAGCTCGCGGACAGGGAGCACAGATACGCAGTATTTT.

This chain connects TRBV28 to TRBJ2-7, with 8 nucleotides matching TRBD2. J was trimmed by 7 bases and V by 7 bases; bases with no gene match: 12. CDR1 and CDR2 from the germline V gene are MDHEN and SYDVKM. The CDR3 is 14 residues long. This chain's CDR3 is CASNRPGLETEQYF. The CDR3 DNA sequence: TGTGCCAGCAACCGACCGGGACTAGAAACGGAGCAGTACTTC.

The chain joins TRBV29-1 to TRBJ2-7, with TRBD2 as a possible D gene (6 bases). Germline CDR1 is SQVTM and CDR2 is ANQGSEA. This CDR3 spans 13 amino acids. V gave up 0 bases and J gave up 1 base, with 7 bases separating them. CDR3 protein: CSVEDAGSYEQYF. The CDR3 DNA follows: TGCAGCGTTGAAGATGCGGGATCCTACGAGCAGTACTTC.

The chain recombines TRBV5-1 with TRBJ2-2; D unresolved. Germline V CDR1 and CDR2: SGHRS, YFSETQ. Trimming stripped 0 bases from V and 6 bases from J, with 6 bases between. CDR3 length: 13 amino acids. The CDR3 spells CASSLGESGELFF. CDR3 coding DNA: TGCGCCAGCAGCTTGGGAGAGTCCGGGGAGCTGTTTTTT.

This clone was detected only once. V is TRBV10-2 and J is TRBJ2-7; no definite D call. Germline V CDR1 and CDR2: WSHSY, SAAADI. The CDR3 has 12 amino acids. Trimming took 1 base from V and 3 from J, leaving 4 bases between them. CDR3 nucleotides: TGCGCCAGCAGTGAGTATAACTACGAGCAGTACTTC. It specifies CASSEYNYEQYF.

J is TRBJ2-2 and V is TRBV3-1 (or the pseudogene TRBV3-2); perhaps TRBD1 as D (8 bases). This CDR3 spans 19 amino acids. Germline V gene lookup returns CDR1 LGHDT and CDR2 YNNKEL (reference sequence). Trimming pared 5 bases from V and 0 bases from J, leaving 22 bases between. CDR3 bases: TGTGCCAGCAGCTCTTGGACAGGGACGGCGGGAGCGAACACCGGGGAGCTGTTTTTT. The encoded protein is CASSSWTGTAGANTGELFF.

The chain couples TRBV15 to TRBJ2-5; 10 bases map to TRBD2. CDR1 is LNHNV, CDR2 YYDKDF, per germline (reference sequence). The length of the CDR3 is 17 residues. V lost 3 bases to trimming and J lost 5 bases; unmatched junction nucleotides: 12. The CDR3 sequence is CATSRGAMASGGETQYF. The CDR3 nucleotides are TGTGCCACCAGCAGGGGAGCCATGGCTAGCGGGGGCGAGACCCAGTACTTC. The whole variable domain, remainder taken from reference TRBV15 and TRBJ2-5, is DAMVIQNPRYQVTQFGKPVTLSCSQTLNHNVMYWYQQKSSQAPKLLFHYYDKDFNNEADTPDNFQSRRPNTSFCFLDIRSPGLGDTAMYLCATSRGAMASGGETQYFGPGTRLLVL.

The V call is TRBV7-3, the J call TRBJ2-5; D is perhaps TRBD1 (6 bases). The CDR3 loop spans 15 amino acids. V was cut by 0 bases and J by 4 bases, with 12 bases left in between. CDR1 and CDR2 (germline): SGHTA, FQGTGA. The CDR3 DNA sequence: TGTGCCAGCAGCTTAACGTGGGGGCCTAGAGAGACCCAGTACTTC. Its protein product is CASSLTWGPRETQYF.

The V gene is TRBV30, the J gene TRBJ2-7, with 10 bases fitting TRBD2. CDR3 size: 15 residues. The germline V gene has CDR1 GTSNPN and CDR2 SVGIG (reference sequence). Trimming took 1 base from V and 4 from J; bases not matched to a gene: 7. The CDR3 DNA reads TGTGCCTGGAGTGGGACTAGCGGAGCTAGATACGAGCAGTACTTC. The encoded protein is CAWSGTSGARYEQYF.

The sample holds one count of this clone. The J gene is TRBJ2-1, the V gene TRBV5-1; D is uncertain. The CDR3 has 14 residues. Germline-derived CDR1 and CDR2 are SGHRS and YFSETQ. The ends were cut back, 4 bases at V and 0 bases at J, with 8 bases in the middle. CDR3 coding DNA: TGCGCCAGCAGCCTCTCGAGCTCCTACAATGAGCAGTTCTTC. Its translation is CASSLSSSYNEQFF.

The chain links TRBV5-1 to TRBJ1-1; D may be TRBD1 (6 bases). This CDR3 contains 14 residues. Germline assignment: CDR1 SGHRS and CDR2 YFSETQ. Trimming cost V 0 bases and J 3 bases, with 9 bases left between them. The CDR3, as DNA: TGCGCCAGCAGCTTGGGCGGGGGCGACACTGAAGCTTTCTTT. This gives the protein CASSLGGGDTEAFF.

The genes are TRBV6-2 or TRBV6-3 and TRBJ2-1; tentative D call: TRBD1 (5 bases). Trimming stripped 6 bases from V and 8 bases from J, with 17 bases between. Germline V gene sequence: CDR1 MNHEY, CDR2 SVGEGT. This CDR3 region has 14 residues. CDR3 sequence: CASSLLIEGDEQFF. CDR3 nucleotide sequence: TGTGCCAGCAGCCTACTAATAGAAGGGGATGAGCAGTTCTTC.

The chain is built from TRBV5-5 and TRBJ1-1; no clear D. The V end was cut by 1 base, the J end by 2 bases, with 6 bases between. Germline V CDR1 and CDR2: SGHKS, YYEKEE (reference sequence). CDR3 size: 13 residues. The CDR3, as DNA: TGTGCCAGCAGCTTGACCGGTAACACTGAAGCTTTCTTT. As protein: CASSLTGNTEAFF.

V and J are TRBV6-5 and TRBJ1-3; D might be TRBD1 (5 bases). The V end lost 6 bases, the J end lost 2 bases, and 11 bases lay between the germline ends. This CDR3 has 14 residues. Germline CDR1 is MNHEY and CDR2 is SVGAGI. CDR3 DNA sequence: TGTGCCAGCAGCGACGGGGGTGCTGGAAACACCATATATTTT. Translating gives CASSDGGAGNTIYF.